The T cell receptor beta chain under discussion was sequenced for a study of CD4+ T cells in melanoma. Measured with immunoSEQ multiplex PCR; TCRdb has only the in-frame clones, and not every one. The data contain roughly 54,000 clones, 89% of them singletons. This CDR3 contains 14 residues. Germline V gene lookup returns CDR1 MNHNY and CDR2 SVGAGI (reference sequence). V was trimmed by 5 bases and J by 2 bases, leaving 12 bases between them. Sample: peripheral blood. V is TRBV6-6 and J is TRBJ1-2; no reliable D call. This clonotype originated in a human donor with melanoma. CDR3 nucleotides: TGTGCCAGCAGTCCCCTTGTTAGGAACTATGGCTACACCTTC. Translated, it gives CASSPLVRNYGYTF.